The present TCR beta chain was sequenced within a study of T cell responses to AZD1222 COVID-19 vaccine. The overall study: Second-dose intervals near 4 or 12 weeks were combined. Findings and caveats of the study: Repertoires were sampled only after the peak T cell response. Clonal diversity was possibly underestimated, and the donors were mostly white British, with more females.

The CDR3 spans 14 residues. Trimming took 5 bases from V and 7 from J, leaving 12 bases between them. CDR1 SGHTA and CDR2 FQGNSA come from the germline V gene. Concerning this clone itself: Its antigen is still unknown.

Data came from immunoSEQ multiplex PCR; TCRdb stores just in-frame clones and leaves some out. The sample gives 150,000 to 200,000 clones, about 92% of which show up once; about 10% is in the top ten. This clonotype was obtained from an adult in good health. The starting material was peripheral blood, obtained on day 0 of AZD1222 vaccination. This chain connects TRBV7-2 to TRBJ1-6; D gene ambiguous. CDR3 DNA: TGTGCCAGCAGCCCGACGGTGAGCAATTCACCCCTCCACTTT. This gives the protein CASSPTVSNSPLHF.